One sample yielded the 15 T cell receptor beta chains listed below, sequenced in a study of patients and donors after allogeneic stem cell transplantation. MiXCR, applied by TCRdb to the RT-PCR reads, yields one record per CDR3 protein. The sample holds around 150,000 distinct CDR3 sequences, over 35% seen once. Sequences were obtained from blood, either unsorted or a sorted T cell fraction (not recorded which). These receptors were taken from a human donor who was either an allogeneic HSCT recipient or a stem cell or donor lymphocyte infusion donor (not recorded which). It is not recorded whose cells these are; they may come from a transplant donor.

This chain joins TRBV12-3 or TRBV12-4 and TRBJ1-5; TRBD1 matches at 7 bases. The CDR3 extends over 14 amino acids. V lost 6 bases and J lost 7; bases outside the gene matches: 9. The CDR3: CASSPTGVGQPQHF. CDR3 nucleotides: TGTGCCAGCAGCCCTACAGGGGTAGGCCAGCCCCAGCATTTT.

The chain combines TRBV5-4 with TRBJ1-2; the D is unclear. V lost 1 base and J lost 3, with 7 bases in between. Germline V gene sequence: CDR1 SGHNT, CDR2 YYREEE (reference sequence). CDR3 length: 13 amino acids. The CDR3 nucleotides read TGTGCCAGCAGCTTGAGGGTCGACTATGGCTACACCTTC. It yields the protein CASSLRVDYGYTF. The full variable domain, completed using reference TRBV5-4 and TRBJ1-2, is ETGVTQSPTHLIKTRGQQVTLRCSSQSGHNTVSWYQQALGQGPQFIFQYYREEENGRGNFPPRFSGLQFPNYSSELNVNALELDDSALYLCASSLRVDYGYTFGSGTRLTVV.

The chain uses TRBV5-5 and TRBJ1-1; a weak D match, TRBD1 (5 bases). From germline, CDR1 is SGHKS and CDR2 YYEKEE (reference sequence). V was pared by 4 bases and J by 1 base, with 11 bases between. This CDR3 is built from 14 residues. The CDR3 spells CASSEGPENTEAFF. Written as DNA, the CDR3 is TGTGCCAGCAGCGAGGGGCCAGAGAACACTGAAGCTTTCTTT.

Here the CDR3 reads CASSYGRDRRSPLHF. The CDR3 bases are TGTGCCAGCAGTTACGGTAGGGACAGACGGTCACCCCTCCACTTT. The chain combines TRBV6-5 with TRBJ1-6; 7 bases fit TRBD1. The junction had 8 bases not matched to a gene; V was cut back by 2 bases and J by 10 bases. CDR3 length: 15 amino acids. The germline V gene has CDR1 MNHEY and CDR2 SVGAGI.

The V and J genes are TRBV9 and TRBJ1-2; 9 bases map to TRBD1. Germline loops: CDR1 SGDLS, CDR2 YYNGEE. With V trimmed by 4 bases and J by 1 base, 5 bases remained unmatched. This CDR3 contains 15 residues. The CDR3 reads CASSRDRAINYGYTF. In DNA, the CDR3 is TGTGCCAGCAGCCGGGACAGGGCCATTAACTATGGCTACACCTTC. Together with reference TRBV9 and TRBJ1-2, the CDR3 gives the full variable domain: DSGVTQTPKHLITATGQRVTLRCSPRSGDLSVYWYQQSLDQGLQFLIQYYNGEERAKGNILERFSAQQFPDLHSELNLSSLELGDSALYFCASSRDRAINYGYTFGSGTRLTVV.

This clonotype was counted between two and nine times. The chain is built from TRBV12-3 or TRBV12-4 and TRBJ1-6; TRBD1 matches 8 bases. This CDR3 has 14 amino acids. The V segment lost 1 base and the J segment 12 bases; nucleotides outside the gene matches: 5. For the CDR3, the DNA is TGTGCCAGCAGTTTAGGACAGGGGATTGTACCCCTCCACTTT. Translating it yields CASSLGQGIVPLHF.

The rearrangement joins TRBV2 to TRBJ1-3; D is undetermined. Germline CDR1 SNHLY, CDR2 FYNNEI. The CDR3 runs 11 residues. Trimming cost V 7 bases and J 4 bases, with 5 bases left between them. The CDR3 loop is CASTTGNTIYF. Written as DNA, the CDR3 is TGTGCCAGCACCACCGGAAACACCATATATTTT. Looking up the rest from reference TRBV2 and TRBJ1-3 gives the full variable domain: EPEVTQTPSHQVTQMGQEVILRCVPISNHLYFYWYRQILGQKVEFLVSFYNNEISEKSEIFDDQFSVERPDGSNFTLKIRSTKLEDSAMYFCASTTGNTIYFGEGSWLTVV.

The chain uses TRBV29-1 and TRBJ2-1; no clear D. V lost 1 base to trimming and J lost 5 bases, with 15 bases between them. CDR1 SQVTM and CDR2 ANQGSEA come from the germline V gene. The CDR3 runs 15 residues. CDR3 loop: CSVEVVAAVDNEQFF. CDR3 DNA: TGCAGCGTTGAAGTAGTCGCCGCGGTTGACAATGAGCAGTTCTTC.

This chain uses TRBV5-6 with TRBJ1-6; perhaps TRBD1 as D (6 bases). This CDR3 is 16 amino acids long. The germline CDR1 and CDR2 sequences are SGHDT and YYEEEE. Between the trimmed V and J ends, which lost 0 bases and 9 bases, there was a span of 16 bases. The CDR3: CASSLAKQGLRSPLHF. The CDR3 DNA reads TGTGCCAGCAGCTTGGCTAAACAGGGACTCCGTTCACCCCTCCACTTT.

V and J are TRBV28 and TRBJ1-3; a possible D gene is TRBD1 (6 bases). With 6 bases removed from V and 2 bases from J, the gap between germline ends came to 11 bases. CDR3 length equals 14 residues. CDR1 MDHEN and CDR2 SYDVKM come from the germline V gene. The DNA for the CDR3 is TGTGCCAGCAGGATCTGGGGGCCTGGAAACACCATATATTTT. Translated: CASRIWGPGNTIYF.

The chain couples TRBV29-1 to TRBJ2-1, with a weak D call TRBD2 (5 bases). This CDR3 region has 15 residues. The V end was cut by 0 bases, the J end by 9 bases, with 18 bases between. Germline CDR1 reads SQVTM; CDR2 reads ANQGSEA. The chain's CDR3 is CSVEEIWTHEGEQFF. In DNA, the CDR3 is TGCAGCGTTGAAGAGATCTGGACTCATGAGGGTGAGCAGTTCTTC.

This clonotype has a handful of counts. The chain recombines TRBV20-1 with TRBJ2-1, with D perhaps matching TRBD1 (6 bases). Germline lookup yields CDR1 DFQATT and CDR2 SNEGSKA (reference sequence). The CDR3 totals 13 residues. Between the trimmed V and J ends, which lost 3 bases and 6 bases, there was a span of 12 bases. The CDR3 here is CSARRGGSNEQFF. CDR3 nucleotides: TGCAGTGCTAGGAGAGGGGGATCCAATGAGCAGTTCTTC.

V gene TRBV4-3 combines with J gene TRBJ2-7; D might be TRBD1 (5 bases). Germline-derived CDR1 and CDR2 are LGHNA and YSLEER. This CDR3 has 13 residues. Trimming pared 2 bases from V and 4 bases from J, leaving 9 bases between. CDR3: CASSQSRDYEQYF. CDR3 coding DNA: TGCGCCAGCAGCCAAAGCAGGGATTACGAGCAGTACTTC.

The CDR3 bases are TGTGCCAGCAGTGTTACTCGGGAGACCCAGTACTTC. This translates into CASSVTRETQYF. J is TRBJ2-5 and V is TRBV12-3 or TRBV12-4; D is ambiguous. The CDR3 consists of 12 residues. The V gene lost 5 bases and the J gene lost 5 bases, with 9 bases spanning the gap.

This chain connects TRBV19 to TRBJ2-2; D is ambiguous. V lost 11 bases and J 0 bases, leaving 7 bases between the germline ends. In germline, CDR1 is LNHDA, CDR2 SQIVND (reference sequence). This CDR3 contains 12 residues. CDR3 nucleotides: TGTGCCGCGCGGACGAACACCGGGGAGCTGTTTTTT. This gives the protein CAARTNTGELFF. The whole variable domain, filled in from reference TRBV19 and TRBJ2-2, reads DGGITQSPKYLFRKEGQNVTLSCEQNLNHDAMYWYRQDPGQGLRLIYYSQIVNDFQKGDIAEGYSVSREKKESFPLTVTSAQKNPTAFYLCAARTNTGELFFGEGSRLTVL.